This is a list of T cell receptor beta chains from one sample in a study of spatial heterogeneity in lung cancer. Via MiXCR, TCRdb re-called the 5' RACE reads, giving one row per CDR3 protein. The data contain around 10,000 distinct CDR3 sequences, 20% to 25% of them singletons. Sequenced here: PBMCs, sampled at follow-up. The receptors were sampled from a male donor with early-stage non-small cell lung cancer. Each CDR3 is given with its conserved first and last residue. Fields, in order: D gene, V gene, clone size, J gene, CDR3 protein, CDR3 DNA. D genes are given only for firm matches. Expanded clones are given a class, and other clones once, few, many or no size at all.

TRBD2	TRBV20-1	once	TRBJ2-1	CSPGTSGLSGNEQFF	TGCAGTCCCGGGACTAGCGGGCTTTCTGGCAATGAGCAGTTCTTC
TRBD1	TRBV14	many	TRBJ1-2	CASSPGTDLYGYTF	TGTGCCAGCAGTCCCGGGACAGACCTCTATGGCTACACCTTC
-	TRBV28	many	TRBJ2-2	CASSPGAGAHTGELFF	TGTGCCAGCAGTCCGGGGGCGGGGGCGCACACCGGGGAGCTGTTTTTT
TRBD1	TRBV5-5	large	TRBJ1-5	CASSLRQGGNQPQHF	TGTGCCAGCAGCCTAAGACAGGGCGGGAATCAGCCCCAGCATTTT
TRBD1	TRBV7-9	-	TRBJ2-5	CASSATNQGAQETQYF	TGTGCCAGCAGCGCAACCAACCAGGGGGCCCAAGAGACCCAGTACTTC
-	TRBV7-2	many	TRBJ2-1	CASSANSGGEQFF	TGTGCCAGCAGCGCCAACTCAGGAGGTGAGCAGTTCTTC
-	TRBV7-2	medium-sized	TRBJ2-2	CASSSQLNTGELFF	TGTGCCAGCAGCTCACAGCTTAACACCGGGGAGCTGTTTTTT
-	TRBV20-1	-	TRBJ1-1	CSARDRGRVNTEAFF	TGCAGTGCTAGAGACAGGGGACGGGTAAACACTGAAGCTTTCTTT
TRBD1	TRBV9	few	TRBJ2-2	CASSVGVGGQGSTGELFF	TGTGCCAGCAGCGTAGGGGTCGGGGGACAGGGATCCACCGGGGAGCTGTTTTTT
TRBD2	TRBV29-1	-	TRBJ2-1	CSVDAGAVYNEQFF	TGCAGCGTTGATGCGGGAGCAGTCTACAATGAGCAGTTCTTC
-	TRBV5-6	few	TRBJ2-2	CASSLIRGELFF	TGTGCCAGCAGCTTGATACGCGGGGAGCTGTTTTTT
-	TRBV11-2	medium-sized	TRBJ2-3	CASAGAGTDTQYF	TGTGCCAGCGCGGGGGCGGGCACAGATACGCAGTATTTT
-	TRBV10-2	few	TRBJ1-2	CASVPQGRGHYGYTF	TGCGCCAGTGTTCCCCAGGGGAGAGGGCACTATGGCTACACCTTC
TRBD2	TRBV7-9	medium-sized	TRBJ2-4	CASSPHGGVAGIQYF	TGTGCCAGCAGCCCCCACGGTGGGGTAGCGGGAATTCAGTACTTC
TRBD1	TRBV18	many	TRBJ2-3	CASSPRRQGRDTQYF	TGTGCCAGCTCACCACGGAGACAGGGCAGAGATACGCAGTATTTT
TRBD1	TRBV20-1	many	TRBJ1-1	CSARRGRGAEAFF	TGCAGTGCTCGCAGGGGGCGCGGCGCTGAAGCTTTCTTT
-	TRBV9	-	TRBJ2-1	CASSVGRGSYNEQFF	TGTGCCAGCAGCGTAGGGAGGGGGTCATACAATGAGCAGTTCTTC
-	TRBV30	many	TRBJ1-3	CAWSHGRHSGNTIYF	TGTGCCTGGAGTCACGGCAGGCATTCTGGAAACACCATATATTTT
-	TRBV27	-	TRBJ2-7	CASSLGNRAGEQYF	TGTGCCAGCAGCCTGGGGAATAGGGCCGGCGAGCAGTACTTC
-	TRBV20-1	few	TRBJ1-5	CSGLRNGQPQHF	TGCAGTGGCCTACGGAACGGGCAGCCCCAGCATTTT
-	TRBV25-1	medium-sized	TRBJ1-1	CASSRNTEAFF	TGTGCCAGCTCAAGAAACACTGAAGCTTTCTTT
TRBD1	TRBV27	few	TRBJ1-1	CASSLRQGANLVTEAFF	TGTGCCAGCAGTTTAAGGCAGGGGGCGAATTTGGTCACTGAAGCTTTCTTT
TRBD1	TRBV20-1	medium-sized	TRBJ2-3	CSADPGQSSTDTQYF	TGCAGTGCGGACCCGGGACAGTCTAGCACAGATACGCAGTATTTT